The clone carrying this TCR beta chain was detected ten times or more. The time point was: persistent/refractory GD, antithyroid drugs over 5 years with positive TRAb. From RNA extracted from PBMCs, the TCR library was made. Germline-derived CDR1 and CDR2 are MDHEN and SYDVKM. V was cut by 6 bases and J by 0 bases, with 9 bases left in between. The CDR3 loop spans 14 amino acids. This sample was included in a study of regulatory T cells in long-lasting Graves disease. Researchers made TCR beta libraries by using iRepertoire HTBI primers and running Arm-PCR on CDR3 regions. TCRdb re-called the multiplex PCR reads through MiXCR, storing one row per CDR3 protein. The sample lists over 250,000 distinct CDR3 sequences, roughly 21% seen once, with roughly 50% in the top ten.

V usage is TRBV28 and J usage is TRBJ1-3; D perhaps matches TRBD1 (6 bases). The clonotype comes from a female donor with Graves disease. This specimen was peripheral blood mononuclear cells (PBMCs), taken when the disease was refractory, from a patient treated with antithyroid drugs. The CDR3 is CASRLQGSGNTIYF. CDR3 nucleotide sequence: TGTGCCAGCAGGCTACAGGGCTCTGGAAACACCATATATTTT.